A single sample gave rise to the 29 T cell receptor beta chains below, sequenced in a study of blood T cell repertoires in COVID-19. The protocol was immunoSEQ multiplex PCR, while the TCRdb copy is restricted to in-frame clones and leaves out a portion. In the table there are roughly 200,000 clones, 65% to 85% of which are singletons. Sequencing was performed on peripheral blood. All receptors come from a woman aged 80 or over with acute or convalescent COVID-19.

The CDR3 region is CASSLAQGAGGYTF. The CDR3 DNA sequence: TGCGCCAGCAGCTTGGCCCAGGGGGCAGGTGGCTACACCTTC. The chain recombines TRBV5-1 with TRBJ1-2; 8 positions match TRBD1. V lost 0 bases and J lost 7; bases outside the gene matches: 5. The CDR3 has 14 residues. CDR1 and CDR2 (germline): SGHRS, YFSETQ.

This CDR3 reads CASSSHTPRQGTRDTQYF. The CDR3 DNA reads as TGTGCCAGCAGTTCCCACACCCCAAGACAGGGGACAAGAGATACGCAGTATTTT. The genes are TRBV27 and TRBJ2-3, with 8 bases fitting TRBD1. The V segment lost 4 bases and the J segment 5 bases; nucleotides outside the gene matches: 17. This CDR3 has 18 residues. Germline CDR1 MNHEY, CDR2 SMNVEV (reference sequence).

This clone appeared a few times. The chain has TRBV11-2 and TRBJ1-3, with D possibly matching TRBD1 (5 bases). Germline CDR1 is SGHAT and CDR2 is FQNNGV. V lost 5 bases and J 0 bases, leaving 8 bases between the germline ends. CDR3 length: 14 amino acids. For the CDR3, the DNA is TGTGCCAGCAGCCCAGGGTACTCTGGAAACACCATATATTTT. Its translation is CASSPGYSGNTIYF.

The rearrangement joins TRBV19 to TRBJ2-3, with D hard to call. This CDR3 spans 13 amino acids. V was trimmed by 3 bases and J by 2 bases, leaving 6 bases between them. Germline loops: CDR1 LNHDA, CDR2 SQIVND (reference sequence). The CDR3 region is CASSIADTDTQYF. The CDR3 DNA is TGTGCCAGTAGTATTGCAGACACAGATACGCAGTATTTT.

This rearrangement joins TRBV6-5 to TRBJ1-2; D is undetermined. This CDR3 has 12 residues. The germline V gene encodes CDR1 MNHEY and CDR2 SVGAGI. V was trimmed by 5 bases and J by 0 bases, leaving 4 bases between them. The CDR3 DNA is TGTGCCAGCAGTACAACTAACTATGGCTACACCTTC. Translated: CASSTTNYGYTF.

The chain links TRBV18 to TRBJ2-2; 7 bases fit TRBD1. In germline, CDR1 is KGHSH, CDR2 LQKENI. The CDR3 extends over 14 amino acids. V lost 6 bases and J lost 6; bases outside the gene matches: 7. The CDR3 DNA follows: TGTGCCAGCTCCAGGGACAGCTCTCCCGGGGAGCTGTTTTTT. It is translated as CASSRDSSPGELFF.

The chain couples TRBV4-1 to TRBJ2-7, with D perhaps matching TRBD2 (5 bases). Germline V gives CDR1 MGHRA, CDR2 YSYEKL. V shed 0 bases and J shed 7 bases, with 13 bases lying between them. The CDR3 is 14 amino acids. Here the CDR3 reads CASSQEGKRVEQYF. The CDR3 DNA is TGCGCCAGCAGCCAAGAAGGGAAGAGGGTAGAGCAGTACTTC.

This CDR3 is CASKEQGTVANYGYTF. The CDR3 nucleotides read TGTGCCAGCAAGGAGCAGGGGACAGTAGCTAACTATGGCTACACCTTC. The V gene is TRBV2, the J gene TRBJ1-2, with 7 bases lining up with TRBD1. The length of the CDR3 is 16 residues. The ends lost 7 bases at V and 0 bases at J; junction bases unmatched: 11. CDR1 and CDR2 from the germline V gene are SNHLY and FYNNEI.

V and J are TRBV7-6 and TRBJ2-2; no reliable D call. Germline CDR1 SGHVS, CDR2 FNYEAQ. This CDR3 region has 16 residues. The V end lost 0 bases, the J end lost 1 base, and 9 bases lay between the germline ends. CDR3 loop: CASSLAARMNTGELFF. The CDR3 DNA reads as TGTGCCAGCAGCTTAGCTGCCAGGATGAACACCGGGGAGCTGTTTTTT.

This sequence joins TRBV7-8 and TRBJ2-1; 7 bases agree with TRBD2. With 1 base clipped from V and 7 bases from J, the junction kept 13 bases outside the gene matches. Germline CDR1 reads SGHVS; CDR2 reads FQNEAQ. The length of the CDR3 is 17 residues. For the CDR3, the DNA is TGTGCCAGCAGCTTAGGACTAGCTACGAGGGTGAGTAATGAGCAGTTCTTC. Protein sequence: CASSLGLATRVSNEQFF.

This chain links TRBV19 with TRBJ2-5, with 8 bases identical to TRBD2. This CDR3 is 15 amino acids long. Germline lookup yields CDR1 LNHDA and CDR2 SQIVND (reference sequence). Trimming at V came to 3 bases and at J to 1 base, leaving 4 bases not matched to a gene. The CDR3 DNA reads TGTGCCAGTAGTATTTCTCGGGGGGGCCAAGAGACCCAGTACTTC. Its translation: CASSISRGGQETQYF.

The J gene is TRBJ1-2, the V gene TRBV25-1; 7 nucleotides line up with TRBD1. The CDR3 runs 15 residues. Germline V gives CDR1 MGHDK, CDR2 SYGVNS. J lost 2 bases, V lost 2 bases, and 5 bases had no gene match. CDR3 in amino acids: CASSEIRTGNYGYTF. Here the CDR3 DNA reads TGTGCCAGCAGTGAAATCCGGACAGGCAACTATGGCTACACCTTC.

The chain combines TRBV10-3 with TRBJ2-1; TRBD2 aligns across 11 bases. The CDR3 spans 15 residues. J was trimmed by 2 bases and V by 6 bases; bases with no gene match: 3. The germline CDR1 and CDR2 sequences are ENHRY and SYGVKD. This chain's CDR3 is CAIRPSGRTYNEQFF. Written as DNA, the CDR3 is TGTGCCATCAGGCCTAGCGGGAGGACCTACAATGAGCAGTTCTTC.

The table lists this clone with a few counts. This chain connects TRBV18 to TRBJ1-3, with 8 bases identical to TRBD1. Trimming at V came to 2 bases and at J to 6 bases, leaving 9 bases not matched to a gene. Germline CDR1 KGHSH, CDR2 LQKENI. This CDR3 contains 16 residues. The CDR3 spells CASSPRTGPAENTIYF. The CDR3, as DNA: TGTGCCAGCTCACCAAGGACAGGGCCAGCTGAAAACACCATATATTTT.

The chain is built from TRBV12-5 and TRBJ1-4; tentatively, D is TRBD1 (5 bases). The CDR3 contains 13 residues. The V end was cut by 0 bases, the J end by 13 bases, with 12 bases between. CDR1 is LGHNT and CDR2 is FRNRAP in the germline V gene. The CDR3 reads CASGLVLQGGLFF. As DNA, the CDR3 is TGTGCTAGTGGTTTGGTACTTCAGGGTGGACTGTTTTTT.

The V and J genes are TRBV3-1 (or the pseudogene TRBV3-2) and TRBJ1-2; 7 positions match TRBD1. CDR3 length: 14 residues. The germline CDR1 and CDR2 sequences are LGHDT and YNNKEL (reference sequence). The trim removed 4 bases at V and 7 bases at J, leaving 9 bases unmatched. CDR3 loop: CASSPGTVRTGYTF. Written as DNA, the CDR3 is TGTGCCAGCAGCCCTGGGACAGTAAGGACTGGCTACACCTTC.

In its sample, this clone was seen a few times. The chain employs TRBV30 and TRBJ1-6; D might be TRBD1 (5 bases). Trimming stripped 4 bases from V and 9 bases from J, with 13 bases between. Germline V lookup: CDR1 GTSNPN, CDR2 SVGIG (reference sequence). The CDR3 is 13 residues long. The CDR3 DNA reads TGTGCCTGGAAGGAGGGGCTCTTTTCACCCCTCCACTTT. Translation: CAWKEGLFSPLHF.

The CDR3 here is CSVGFRGGLYNEQFF. The CDR3 DNA is TGCAGCGTTGGCTTCCGCGGGGGACTGTACAATGAGCAGTTCTTC. V and J are TRBV29-1 and TRBJ2-1; 7 bases are a match to TRBD2. Per the germline V gene, CDR1 is SQVTM and CDR2 is ANQGSEA. The junction had 10 bases not matched to a gene; V was cut back by 4 bases and J by 4 bases. This CDR3 comprises 15 residues.

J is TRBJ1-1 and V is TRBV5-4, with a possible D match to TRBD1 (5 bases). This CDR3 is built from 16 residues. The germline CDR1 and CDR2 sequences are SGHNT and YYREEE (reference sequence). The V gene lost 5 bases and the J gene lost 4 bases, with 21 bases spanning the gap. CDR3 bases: TGTGCCAGCAGAGACAGTACCTCGGCCGCTTCCACTGAAGCTTTCTTT. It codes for CASRDSTSAASTEAFF.

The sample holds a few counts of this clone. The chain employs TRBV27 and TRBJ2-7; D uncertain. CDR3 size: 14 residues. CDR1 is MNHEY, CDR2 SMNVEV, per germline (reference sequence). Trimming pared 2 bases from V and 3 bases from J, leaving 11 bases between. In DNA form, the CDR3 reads TGTGCCAGCAGTTTAGGGCGATCGAACTACGAGCAGTACTTC. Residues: CASSLGRSNYEQYF.

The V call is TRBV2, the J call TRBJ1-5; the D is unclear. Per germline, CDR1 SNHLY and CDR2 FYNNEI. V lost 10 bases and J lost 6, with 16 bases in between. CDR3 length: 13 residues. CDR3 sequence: CAISSGGIQPQHF. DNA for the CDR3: TGTGCCATATCCTCAGGCGGGATTCAGCCCCAGCATTTT.

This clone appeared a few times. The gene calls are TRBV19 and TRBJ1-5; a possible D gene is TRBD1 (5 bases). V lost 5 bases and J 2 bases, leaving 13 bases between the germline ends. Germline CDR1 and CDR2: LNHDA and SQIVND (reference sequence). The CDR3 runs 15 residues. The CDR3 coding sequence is TGTGCCAGTAGTCCTCGGAGCAGGGGCAATCAGCCCCAGCATTTT. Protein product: CASSPRSRGNQPQHF.

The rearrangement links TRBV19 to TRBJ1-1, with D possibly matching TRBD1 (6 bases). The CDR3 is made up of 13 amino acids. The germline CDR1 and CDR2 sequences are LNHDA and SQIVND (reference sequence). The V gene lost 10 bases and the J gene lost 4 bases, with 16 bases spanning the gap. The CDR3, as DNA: TGTGCCATTGCAACAGGGAGAAGCACTGAAGCTTTCTTT. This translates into CAIATGRSTEAFF.

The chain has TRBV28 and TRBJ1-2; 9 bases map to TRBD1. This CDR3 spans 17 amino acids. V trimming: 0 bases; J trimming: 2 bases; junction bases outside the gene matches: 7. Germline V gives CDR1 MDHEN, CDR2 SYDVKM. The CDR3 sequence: CASSLWGMGTGNYGYTF. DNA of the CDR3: TGTGCCAGCAGTTTATGGGGGATGGGGACAGGGAACTATGGCTACACCTTC.

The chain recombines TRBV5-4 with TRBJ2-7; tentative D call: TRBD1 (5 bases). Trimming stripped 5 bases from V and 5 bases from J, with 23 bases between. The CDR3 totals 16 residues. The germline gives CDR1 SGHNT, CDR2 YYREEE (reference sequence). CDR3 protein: CASRPWGSAKVHEQYF. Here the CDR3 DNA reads TGTGCCAGCAGACCATGGGGCTCAGCCAAAGTCCACGAGCAGTACTTC.

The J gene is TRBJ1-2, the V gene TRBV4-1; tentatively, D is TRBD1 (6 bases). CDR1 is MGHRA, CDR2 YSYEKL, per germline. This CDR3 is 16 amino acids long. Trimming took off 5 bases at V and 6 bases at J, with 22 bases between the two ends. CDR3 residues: CASSTDRSPTADGYTF. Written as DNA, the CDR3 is TGCGCCAGCAGCACCGACAGGAGTCCTACTGCGGATGGCTACACCTTC.

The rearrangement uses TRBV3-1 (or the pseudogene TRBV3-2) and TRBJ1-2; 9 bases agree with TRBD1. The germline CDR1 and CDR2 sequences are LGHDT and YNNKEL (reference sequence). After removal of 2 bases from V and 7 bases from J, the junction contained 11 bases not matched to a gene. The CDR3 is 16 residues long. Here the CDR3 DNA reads TGTGCCAGCAGCCAAATGTTGACAGGGGGTGAAAGTGGCTACACCTTC. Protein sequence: CASSQMLTGGESGYTF.

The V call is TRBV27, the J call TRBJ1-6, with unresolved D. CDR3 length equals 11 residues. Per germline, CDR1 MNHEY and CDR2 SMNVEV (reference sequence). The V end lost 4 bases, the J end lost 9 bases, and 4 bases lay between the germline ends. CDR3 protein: CASSWASPLHF. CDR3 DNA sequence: TGTGCCAGCAGTTGGGCTTCACCCCTCCACTTT.

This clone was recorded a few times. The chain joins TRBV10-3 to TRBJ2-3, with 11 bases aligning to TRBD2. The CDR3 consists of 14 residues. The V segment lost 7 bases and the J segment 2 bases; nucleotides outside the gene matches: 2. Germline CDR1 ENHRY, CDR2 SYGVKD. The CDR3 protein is CAITSGGFTDTQYF. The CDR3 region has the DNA TGTGCCATCACTAGCGGGGGGTTCACAGATACGCAGTATTTT.